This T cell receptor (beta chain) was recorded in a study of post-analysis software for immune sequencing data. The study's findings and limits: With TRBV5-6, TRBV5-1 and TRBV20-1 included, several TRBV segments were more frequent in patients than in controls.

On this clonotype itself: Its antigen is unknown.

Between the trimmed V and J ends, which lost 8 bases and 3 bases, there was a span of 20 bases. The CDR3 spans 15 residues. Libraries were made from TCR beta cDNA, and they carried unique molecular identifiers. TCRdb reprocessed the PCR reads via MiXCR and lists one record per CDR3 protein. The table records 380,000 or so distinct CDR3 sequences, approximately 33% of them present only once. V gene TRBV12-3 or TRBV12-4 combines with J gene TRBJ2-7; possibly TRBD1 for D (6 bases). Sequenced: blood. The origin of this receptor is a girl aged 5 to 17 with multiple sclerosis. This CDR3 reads CASSVATGPNYEQYF. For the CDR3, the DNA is TGTGCCAGCTCCGTTGCGACAGGACCCAACTACGAGCAGTACTTC.